This entry describes one T cell receptor (beta chain). Its specificity is not known. The table came from immunoSEQ multiplex PCR; TCRdb's copy has only in-frame clones and leaves some out. The sample records over 400,000 clones, approximately 95% being singletons. This sample is drawn from a study of shared clonotypes between healthy human individuals. The study separated CD4+ cells into CD45RA+ naive and CD45RA-negative memory subsets. The study's findings and limits: It was expected that sequencing depth would affect clonotype sharing among donors. Generation of non-shared clonotypes was less probable than generation of clonotypes shared by all four donors. Clonotype sharing across four donors was observed for around 5% of naive CD4 clonotypes.

The sequence derives from a woman aged 25 to 45 in good health. Specimen: naive CD4+ T cells sorted from blood. Noted subset: CD45RA+ positively selected.

The CDR3 bases are TGCGCCAGCAGCCTCCGGGAGCCCAGCACAGATACGCAGTATTTT. It codes for CASSLREPSTDTQYF. This chain connects TRBV5-1 to TRBJ2-3, with a possible D match to TRBD2 (6 bases). The germline V gene has CDR1 SGHRS and CDR2 YFSETQ. There are 15 residues in the CDR3. Deletions cut 4 bases from V and 0 bases from J, with 12 bases between. Using reference TRBV5-1 and TRBJ2-3 for the parts outside the CDR3, the full variable domain is KAGVTQTPRYLIKTRGQQVTLSCSPISGHRSVSWYQQTPGQGLQFLFEYFSETQRNKGNFPGRFSGRQFSNSRSEMNVSTLELGDSALYLCASSLREPSTDTQYFGPGTRLTVL.